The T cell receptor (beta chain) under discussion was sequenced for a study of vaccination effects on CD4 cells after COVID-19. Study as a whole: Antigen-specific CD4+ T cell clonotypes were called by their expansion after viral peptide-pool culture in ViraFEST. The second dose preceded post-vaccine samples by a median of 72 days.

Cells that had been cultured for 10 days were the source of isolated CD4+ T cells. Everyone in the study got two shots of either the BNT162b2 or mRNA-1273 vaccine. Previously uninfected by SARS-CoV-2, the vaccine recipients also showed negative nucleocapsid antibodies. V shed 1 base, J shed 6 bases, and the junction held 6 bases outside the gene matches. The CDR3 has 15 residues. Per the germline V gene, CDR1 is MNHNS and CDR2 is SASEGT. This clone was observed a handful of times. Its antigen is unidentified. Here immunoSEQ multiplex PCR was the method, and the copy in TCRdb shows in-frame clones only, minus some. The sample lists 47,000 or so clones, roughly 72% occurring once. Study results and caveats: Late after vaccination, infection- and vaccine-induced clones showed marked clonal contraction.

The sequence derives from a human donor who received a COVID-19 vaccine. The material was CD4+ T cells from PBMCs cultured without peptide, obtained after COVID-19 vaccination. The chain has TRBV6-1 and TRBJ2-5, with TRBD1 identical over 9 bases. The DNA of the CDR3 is TGTGCCAGCAGTGAAGTAGGGACAGGGCTGCAGACCCAGTACTTC. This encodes CASSEVGTGLQTQYF.